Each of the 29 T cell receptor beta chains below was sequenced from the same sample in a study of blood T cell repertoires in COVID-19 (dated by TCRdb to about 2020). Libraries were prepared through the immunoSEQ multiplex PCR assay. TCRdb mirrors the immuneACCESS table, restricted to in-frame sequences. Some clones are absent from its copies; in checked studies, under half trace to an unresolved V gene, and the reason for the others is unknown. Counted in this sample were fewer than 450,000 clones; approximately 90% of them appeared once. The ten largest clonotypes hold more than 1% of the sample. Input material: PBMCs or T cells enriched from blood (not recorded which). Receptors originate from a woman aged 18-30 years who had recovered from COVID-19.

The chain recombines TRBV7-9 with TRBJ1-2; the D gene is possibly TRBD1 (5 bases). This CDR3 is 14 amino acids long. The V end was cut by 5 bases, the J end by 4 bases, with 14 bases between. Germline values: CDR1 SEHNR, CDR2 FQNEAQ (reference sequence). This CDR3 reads CASSPPTAAYGYTF. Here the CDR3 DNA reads TGTGCCAGCAGCCCCCCGACAGCCGCCTATGGCTACACCTTC.

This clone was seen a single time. CDR3 coding DNA: TGTGCCAGCAGCTTAACCTCCGGGACTAGCGGGGTGAAACAAGAGACCCAGTACTTC. Protein: CASSLTSGTSGVKQETQYF. This chain links TRBV7-3 with TRBJ2-5; TRBD2 matches at 13 bases. CDR1 and CDR2 (germline): SGHTA, FQGTGA. J was trimmed by 2 bases and V by 0 bases; bases with no gene match: 9. This CDR3 is built from 19 residues.

The CDR3 region is CASSRDRDGNQPQHF. In DNA form, the CDR3 reads TGTGCCAGCAGCCGAGACAGGGACGGCAATCAGCCCCAGCATTTT. The V gene is TRBV7-8, the J gene TRBJ1-5; 7 nucleotides align to TRBD1. Germline V lookup: CDR1 SGHVS, CDR2 FQNEAQ. The J segment lost 2 bases and the V segment lost 5 bases, leaving 6 bases of the junction unmatched. CDR3 length: 15 amino acids. Full variable domain (missing parts from reference TRBV7-8 and TRBJ1-5): GAGVSQSPRYKVAKRGQDVALRCDPISGHVSLFWYQQALGQGPEFLTYFQNEAQLDKSGLPSDRFFAERPEGSVSTLKIQRTQQEDSAVYLCASSRDRDGNQPQHFGDGTRLSIL.

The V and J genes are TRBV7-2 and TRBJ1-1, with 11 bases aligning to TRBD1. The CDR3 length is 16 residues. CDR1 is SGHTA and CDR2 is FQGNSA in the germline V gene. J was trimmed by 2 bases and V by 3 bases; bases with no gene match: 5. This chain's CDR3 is CASSFRGQGANTEAFF. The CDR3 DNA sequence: TGTGCCAGCAGCTTTAGAGGACAGGGGGCTAACACTGAAGCTTTCTTT.

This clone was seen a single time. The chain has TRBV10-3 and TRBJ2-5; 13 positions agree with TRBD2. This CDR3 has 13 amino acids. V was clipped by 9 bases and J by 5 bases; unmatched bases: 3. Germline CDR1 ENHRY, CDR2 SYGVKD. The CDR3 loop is CAIGLAGDETQYF. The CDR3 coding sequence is TGTGCCATAGGACTAGCGGGGGACGAGACCCAGTACTTC.

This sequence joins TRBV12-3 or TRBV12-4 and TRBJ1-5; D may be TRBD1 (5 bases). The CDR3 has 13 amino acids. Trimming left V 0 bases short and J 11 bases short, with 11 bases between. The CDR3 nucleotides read TGTGCCAGCAGTTTAGCCGACCGACAGTCCCAGCATTTT. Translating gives CASSLADRQSQHF.

The DNA for the CDR3 is TGTGCCAGTAGTATCCGGGGGGCCCAAAACACCATATATTTT. Protein sequence: CASSIRGAQNTIYF. The chain uses TRBV19 and TRBJ1-3; tentative D call: TRBD1 (6 bases). Between the trimmed V and J ends, which lost 3 bases and 6 bases, there was a span of 12 bases. The CDR3 spans 14 residues. Germline CDR1 reads LNHDA; CDR2 reads SQIVND (reference sequence).

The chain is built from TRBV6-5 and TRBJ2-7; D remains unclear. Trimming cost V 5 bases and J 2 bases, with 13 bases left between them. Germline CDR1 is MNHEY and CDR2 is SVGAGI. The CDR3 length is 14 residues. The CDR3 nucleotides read TGTGCCAGCAGTCCTTCCTATGCTACCTACGAGCAGTACTTC. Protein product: CASSPSYATYEQYF.

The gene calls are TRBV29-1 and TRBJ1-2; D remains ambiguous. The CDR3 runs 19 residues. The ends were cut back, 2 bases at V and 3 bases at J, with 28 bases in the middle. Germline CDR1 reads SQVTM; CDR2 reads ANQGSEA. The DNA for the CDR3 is TGCAGCGTTGAACCTAGGGCCTTGGCAGGCGGAGGGTGGGACTATGGCTACACCTTC. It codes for CSVEPRALAGGGWDYGYTF.

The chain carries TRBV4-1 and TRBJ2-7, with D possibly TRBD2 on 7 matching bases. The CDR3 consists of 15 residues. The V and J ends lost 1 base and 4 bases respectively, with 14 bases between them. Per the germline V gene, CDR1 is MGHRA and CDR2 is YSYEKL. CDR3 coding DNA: TGCGCCAGCAGCCAAGGGCGGGGGCCCAGGTACGAGCAGTACTTC. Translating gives CASSQGRGPRYEQYF.

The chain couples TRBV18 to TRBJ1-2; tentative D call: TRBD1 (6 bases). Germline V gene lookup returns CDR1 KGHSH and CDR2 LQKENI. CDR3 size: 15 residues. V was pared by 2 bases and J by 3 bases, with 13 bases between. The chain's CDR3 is CASSPTRGGHYGYTF. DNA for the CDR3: TGTGCCAGCTCACCAACGAGGGGGGGCCACTATGGCTACACCTTC.

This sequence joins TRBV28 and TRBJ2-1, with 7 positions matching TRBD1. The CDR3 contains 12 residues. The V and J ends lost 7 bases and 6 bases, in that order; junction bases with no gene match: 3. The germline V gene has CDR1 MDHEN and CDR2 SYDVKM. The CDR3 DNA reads TGTGCCAGCAACAGGGGTGGCAATGAGCAGTTCTTC. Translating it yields CASNRGGNEQFF.

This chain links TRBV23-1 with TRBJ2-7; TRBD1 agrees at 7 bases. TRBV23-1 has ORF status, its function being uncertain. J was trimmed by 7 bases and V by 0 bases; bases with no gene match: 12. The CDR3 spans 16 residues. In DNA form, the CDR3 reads TGCGCCAGCAGTCAATCGAGAGACAGGGAAACGGGTGAGCAGTACTTC. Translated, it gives CASSQSRDRETGEQYF.

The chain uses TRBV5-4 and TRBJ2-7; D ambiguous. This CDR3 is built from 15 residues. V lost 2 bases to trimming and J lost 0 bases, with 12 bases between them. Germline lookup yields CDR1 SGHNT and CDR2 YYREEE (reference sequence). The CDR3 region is CASSFENAASYEQYF. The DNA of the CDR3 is TGTGCCAGCAGCTTTGAAAACGCGGCCTCCTACGAGCAGTACTTC.

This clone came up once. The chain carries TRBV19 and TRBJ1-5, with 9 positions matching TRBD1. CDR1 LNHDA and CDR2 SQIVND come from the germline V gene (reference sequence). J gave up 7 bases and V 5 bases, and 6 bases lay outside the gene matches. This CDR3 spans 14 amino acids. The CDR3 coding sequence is TGTGCCAGTAGTCCCGGGACAGGGTACCAGCCCCAGCATTTT. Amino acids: CASSPGTGYQPQHF.

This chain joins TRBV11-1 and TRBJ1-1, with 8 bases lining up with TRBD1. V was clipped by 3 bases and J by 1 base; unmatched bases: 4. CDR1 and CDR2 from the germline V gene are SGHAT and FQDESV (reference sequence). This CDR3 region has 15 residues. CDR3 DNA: TGTGCCAGCAGCTTGTCAGGGGGCGCGAACACTGAAGCTTTCTTT. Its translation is CASSLSGGANTEAFF.

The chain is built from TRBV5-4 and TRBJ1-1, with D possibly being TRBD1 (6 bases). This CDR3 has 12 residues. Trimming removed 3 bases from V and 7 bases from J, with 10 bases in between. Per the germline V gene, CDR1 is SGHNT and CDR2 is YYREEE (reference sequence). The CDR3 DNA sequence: TGTGCCAGCAGCTGGGGGCAGTATGAAGCTTTCTTT. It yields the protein CASSWGQYEAFF.

This chain's CDR3 is CASSSSLGHHEQYF. The CDR3 bases are TGTGCCAGCAGTTCGTCACTGGGACACCACGAGCAGTACTTC. The chain uses TRBV27 and TRBJ2-7, with D maybe TRBD1 (6 bases). Trimming cost V 4 bases and J 5 bases, with 15 bases left between them. Germline values: CDR1 MNHEY, CDR2 SMNVEV (reference sequence). The CDR3 extends over 14 amino acids.

DNA of the CDR3: TGTGCCAGCAGCTTAGGGGCTAGCGGGGTTGCCTACAATGAGCAGTTCTTC. This codes for CASSLGASGVAYNEQFF. The chain recombines TRBV7-9 with TRBJ2-1; TRBD2 agrees at 9 bases. Per the germline V gene, CDR1 is SEHNR and CDR2 is FQNEAQ (reference sequence). The CDR3 is 17 residues long. J was trimmed by 2 bases and V by 1 base; bases with no gene match: 6.

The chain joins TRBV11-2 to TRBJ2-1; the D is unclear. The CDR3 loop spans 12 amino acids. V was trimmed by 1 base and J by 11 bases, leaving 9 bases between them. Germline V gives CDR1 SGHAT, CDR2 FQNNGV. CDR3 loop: CASSLVRNQQFF. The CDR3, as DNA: TGTGCCAGCAGCTTAGTTAGAAATCAGCAGTTCTTC.

The CDR3 spells CASSLATGFEAFF. The CDR3 DNA sequence: TGCGCCAGCAGCTTGGCCACAGGGTTCGAAGCTTTCTTT. The rearrangement joins TRBV5-1 to TRBJ1-1, with a weak D call TRBD1 (6 bases). CDR1 and CDR2 (germline): SGHRS, YFSETQ. V dropped 0 bases and J dropped 8 bases, with 11 bases sitting between them. This CDR3 comprises 13 residues.

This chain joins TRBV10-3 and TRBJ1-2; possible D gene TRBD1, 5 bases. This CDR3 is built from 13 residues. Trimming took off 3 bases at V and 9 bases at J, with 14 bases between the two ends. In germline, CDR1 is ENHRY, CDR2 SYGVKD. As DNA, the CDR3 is TGTGCCATCAGTGACCCAAACCAGGGTCGCTACACCTTC. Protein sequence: CAISDPNQGRYTF.

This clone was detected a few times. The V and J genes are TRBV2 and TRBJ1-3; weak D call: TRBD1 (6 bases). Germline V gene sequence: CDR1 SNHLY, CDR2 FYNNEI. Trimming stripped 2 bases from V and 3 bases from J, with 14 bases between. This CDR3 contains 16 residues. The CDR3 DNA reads TGTGCCAGCAGTGAACTTGGGGGCGCGGTTGGAAACACCATATATTTT. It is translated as CASSELGGAVGNTIYF.

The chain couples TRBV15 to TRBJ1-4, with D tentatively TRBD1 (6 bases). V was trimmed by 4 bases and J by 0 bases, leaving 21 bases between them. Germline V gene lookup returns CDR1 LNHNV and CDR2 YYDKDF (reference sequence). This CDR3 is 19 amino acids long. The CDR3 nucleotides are TGTGCCACCAGCATCCGCTTCCTTGACAGGCGGGCAACTAATGAAAAACTGTTTTTT. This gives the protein CATSIRFLDRRATNEKLFF.

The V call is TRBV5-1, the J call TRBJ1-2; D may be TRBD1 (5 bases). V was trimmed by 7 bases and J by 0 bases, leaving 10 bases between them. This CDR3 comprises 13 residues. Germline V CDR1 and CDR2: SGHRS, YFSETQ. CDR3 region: CASAGGSNYGYTF. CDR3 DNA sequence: TGCGCCAGCGCGGGGGGGTCTAACTATGGCTACACCTTC.

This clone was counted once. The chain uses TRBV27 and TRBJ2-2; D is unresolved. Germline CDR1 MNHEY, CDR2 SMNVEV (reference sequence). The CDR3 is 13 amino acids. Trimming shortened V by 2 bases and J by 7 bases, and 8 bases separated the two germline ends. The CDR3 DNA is TGTGCCAGCAGTTTAGCAGGAAACGGGGAGCTGTTTTTT. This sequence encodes CASSLAGNGELFF.

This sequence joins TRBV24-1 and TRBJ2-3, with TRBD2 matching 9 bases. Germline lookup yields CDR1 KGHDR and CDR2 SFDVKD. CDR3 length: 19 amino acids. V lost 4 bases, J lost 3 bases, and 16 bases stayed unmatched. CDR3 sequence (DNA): TGTGCCACCAGTGACCCCACAGGGACTAGCTTCCCGCGTACAGATACGCAGTATTTT. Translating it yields CATSDPTGTSFPRTDTQYF.

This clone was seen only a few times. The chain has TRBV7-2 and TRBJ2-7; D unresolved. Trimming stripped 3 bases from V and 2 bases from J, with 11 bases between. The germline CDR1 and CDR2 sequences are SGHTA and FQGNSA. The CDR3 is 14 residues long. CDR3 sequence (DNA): TGTGCCAGCAGCTTTGATCCAGTCACCTACGAGCAGTACTTC. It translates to CASSFDPVTYEQYF.

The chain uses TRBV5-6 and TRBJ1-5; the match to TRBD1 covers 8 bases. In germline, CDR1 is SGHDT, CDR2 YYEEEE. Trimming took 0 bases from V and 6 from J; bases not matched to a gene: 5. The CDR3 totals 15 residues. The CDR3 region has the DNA TGTGCCAGCAGCTTGGCCCTAGGACAGGGTCAGCCCCAGCATTTT. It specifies CASSLALGQGQPQHF.